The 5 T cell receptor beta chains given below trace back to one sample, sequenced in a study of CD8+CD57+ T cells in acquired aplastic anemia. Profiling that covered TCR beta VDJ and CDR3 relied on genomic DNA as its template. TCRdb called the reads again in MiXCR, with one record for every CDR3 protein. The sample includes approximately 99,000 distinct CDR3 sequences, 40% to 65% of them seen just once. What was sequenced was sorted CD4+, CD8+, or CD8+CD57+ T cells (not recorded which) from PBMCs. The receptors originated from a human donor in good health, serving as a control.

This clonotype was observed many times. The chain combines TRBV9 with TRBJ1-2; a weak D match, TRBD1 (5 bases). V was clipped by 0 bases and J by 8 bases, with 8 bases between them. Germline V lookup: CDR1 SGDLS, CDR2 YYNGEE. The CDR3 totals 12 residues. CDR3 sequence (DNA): TGTGCCAGCAGCGTAGAGGGGTGGGGCTACACCTTC. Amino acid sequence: CASSVEGWGYTF.

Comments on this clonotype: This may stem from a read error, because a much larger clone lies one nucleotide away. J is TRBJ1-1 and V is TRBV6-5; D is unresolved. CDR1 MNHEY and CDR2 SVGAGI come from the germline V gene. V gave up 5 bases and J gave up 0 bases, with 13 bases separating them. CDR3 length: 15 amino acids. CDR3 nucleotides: TGTGCCAGCAGTACCGGAGGCGGGATGAACACTGAAGCTTTCTTT. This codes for CASSTGGGMNTEAFF.

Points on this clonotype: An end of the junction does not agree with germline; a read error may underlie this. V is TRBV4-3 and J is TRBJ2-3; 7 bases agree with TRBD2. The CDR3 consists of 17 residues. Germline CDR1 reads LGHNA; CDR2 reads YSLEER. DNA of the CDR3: TGCGCCAGCAGCCAAGAGGCGACTAGCTCGGTGGTAGATAGGCAGTATTTT. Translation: CASSQEATSSVVDRQYF.

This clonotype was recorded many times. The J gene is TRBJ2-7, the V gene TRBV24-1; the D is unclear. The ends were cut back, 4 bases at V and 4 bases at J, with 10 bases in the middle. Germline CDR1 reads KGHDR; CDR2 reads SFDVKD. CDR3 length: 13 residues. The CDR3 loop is CATSEQSHYEQYF. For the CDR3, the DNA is TGTGCCACCAGTGAACAGAGTCATTACGAGCAGTACTTC.

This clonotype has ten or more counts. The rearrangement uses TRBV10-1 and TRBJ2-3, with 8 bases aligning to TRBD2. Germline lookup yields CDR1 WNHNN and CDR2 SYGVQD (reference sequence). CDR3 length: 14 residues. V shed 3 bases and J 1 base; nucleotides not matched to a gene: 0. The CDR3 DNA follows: TGCGCCAGCAGTGATAGCGGGGGCACAGATACGCAGTATTTT. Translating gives CASSDSGGTDTQYF.